A single sample is the source of the 25 T cell receptor beta chains below, sequenced in a study of CD8+CD57+ T cells in acquired aplastic anemia. Genomic DNA was employed as the template in profiling TCR beta VDJ and CDR3. TCRdb passed the reads through MiXCR, listing each CDR3 protein once. The sample contains 150,000 to 200,000 distinct CDR3 sequences, roughly 50% of which appear only once. Patients who underwent sequencing had shown CD8+CD57+ cell expansion by flow cytometry. The sequenced material came from sorted CD4+, CD8+, or CD8+CD57+ T cells (not recorded which) from PBMCs. These TCRs come from a human donor with aplastic anemia.

For this clonotype: A read error may account for a junction end that differs from germline. This chain joins TRBV4-1 and TRBJ2-3; D possibly matches TRBD1 or TRBD2 (5 bases each). Per the germline V gene, CDR1 is MGHRA and CDR2 is YSYEKL. The CDR3 is 13 amino acids. CDR3 region: CASSQGTADTQYF. In DNA, the CDR3 is TGTGCCAGCAGCCAAGGGACGGCAGATACGCAGTATTTT.

Comment on this clonotype: At one boundary the junction diverges from the germline segment, which might be a read error. The chain couples TRBV15 to TRBJ2-7; weak D call: TRBD2 (6 bases). Germline lookup yields CDR1 LNHNV and CDR2 YYDKDF (reference sequence). CDR3 length equals 14 residues. The CDR3 reads CATSRGRGTYEQHF. For the CDR3, the DNA is TGTGCCACCAGCAGGGGACGGGGGACTTACGAGCAGCACTTC.

This clonotype has a count of ten or more. This chain joins TRBV12-3 or TRBV12-4 and TRBJ1-5; D call uncertain. The CDR3 covers 17 residues. V lost 6 bases, J lost 3 bases, and 21 bases lay in between. CDR3 DNA sequence: TGTGCCAGCAGAGAGGACGTTTGGGCCCCACACAATCAGCCCCAGCATTTT. This codes for CASREDVWAPHNQPQHF.

This clonotype was observed at least ten times. This chain joins TRBV7-9 and TRBJ2-7, with D perhaps matching TRBD2 (6 bases). V lost 5 bases and J lost 0, with 17 bases in between. This CDR3 is built from 16 residues. Germline loops: CDR1 SEHNR, CDR2 FQNEAQ (reference sequence). The CDR3 sequence is CASSPAGGDPSYEQYF. As DNA, the CDR3 is TGTGCCAGCAGCCCCGCGGGCGGGGATCCCTCCTACGAGCAGTACTTC.

The table lists this clonotype with many counts. The chain joins TRBV4-2 to TRBJ2-5, with D tentatively TRBD1 or TRBD2 (6 bases each). CDR3 length: 17 residues. V lost 0 bases to trimming and J lost 7 bases, with 21 bases between them. Germline assignment: CDR1 LGHNA and CDR2 YNFKEQ. Here the CDR3 DNA reads TGTGCCAGCAGCCAAGATCTGGGGGGCGCTGGGATAAGGACCCAGTACTTC. Amino acid sequence: CASSQDLGGAGIRTQYF.

The chain recombines TRBV29-1 with TRBJ2-7; 8 nucleotides align to TRBD1. CDR3 size: 16 residues. CDR1 is SQVTM and CDR2 is ANQGSEA in the germline V gene. The V and J ends lost 1 base and 2 bases, in that order; junction bases with no gene match: 10. The CDR3 here is CSVEGPTGGRTYEQYF. DNA for the CDR3: TGCAGCGTTGAAGGCCCTACAGGGGGTAGAACCTACGAGCAGTACTTC.

This chain connects TRBV15 to TRBJ1-5; 8 bases align to TRBD1. Germline V CDR1 and CDR2: LNHNV, YYDKDF (reference sequence). V trimming: 3 bases; J trimming: 4 bases; junction bases outside the gene matches: 5. The CDR3 sequence is 15 residues long. This CDR3 is CATSSGQGPNQPQHF. The DNA for the CDR3 is TGTGCCACCAGCAGTGGACAGGGCCCAAATCAGCCCCAGCATTTT.

At least ten counts were recorded for this clonotype. The rearrangement joins TRBV20-1 to TRBJ2-3; 9 bases map to TRBD2. The V gene's germline CDR1 is DFQATT and CDR2 SNEGSKA (reference sequence). Germline trimming cut 3 bases from V and 1 base from J; bases unmatched to any gene: 5. The CDR3 has 15 residues. CDR3 DNA: TGCAGTGCTAGTCCCCCTAGCGGGGGCACAGATACGCAGTATTTT. Translating gives CSASPPSGGTDTQYF.

This clonotype was observed once. No conserved phenylalanine or tryptophan ends this CDR3, so it is likely a read error. The chain has TRBV5-5 and TRBJ1-2; weak D call: TRBD1 (5 bases). The germline V gene has CDR1 SGHKS and CDR2 YYEKEE (reference sequence). The ends were cut back, 7 bases at V and 0 bases at J, with 16 bases in the middle. This CDR3 is built from 15 residues. In DNA form, the CDR3 reads TGTGCCAGCCCCCCGCCGGGACTCTCTAACTATGGCTACACCTCC. Translating it yields CASPPPGLSNYGYTS.

As regards this clonotype: As the CDR3 is not closed by the conserved phenylalanine or tryptophan, this likely results from a read error. The chain has TRBV9 and TRBJ1-5; the D is unclear. V was trimmed by 5 bases and J by 6 bases, leaving 15 bases between them. Germline V gives CDR1 SGDLS, CDR2 YYNGEE. The CDR3 contains 14 residues. CDR3 region: CASSVFDTGQPQHS. CDR3 nucleotides: TGTGCCAGCAGTGTATTCGATACGGGTCAGCCCCAGCATTCT.

The sample holds one count of this clonotype. The genes are TRBV29-1 and TRBJ2-5, with D tentatively TRBD2 (5 bases). The CDR3 covers 13 residues. Germline V gives CDR1 SQVTM, CDR2 ANQGSEA. The V gene lost 6 bases and the J gene lost 9 bases, with 20 bases spanning the gap. CDR3 DNA: TGCAGCGTGGGAGACGGAGCATTTCAGCCCCAGTACTTC. This gives the protein CSVGDGAFQPQYF.

This clonotype was counted at least ten times. The chain carries TRBV5-1 and TRBJ2-3; 8 bases agree with TRBD2. The germline gives CDR1 SGHRS, CDR2 YFSETQ. V was pared by 4 bases and J by 1 base, with 8 bases of the junction left unmatched. The CDR3 totals 16 residues. Here the CDR3 reads CASSPGGSGGTDTQYF. The CDR3 DNA reads TGCGCCAGCAGCCCGGGGGGGAGCGGGGGCACAGATACGCAGTATTTT.

The chain joins TRBV20-1 to TRBJ2-5; D is possibly TRBD2 (6 bases). CDR3 length: 12 residues. V gave up 2 bases and J gave up 6 bases, with 10 bases separating them. Germline lookup yields CDR1 DFQATT and CDR2 SNEGSKA (reference sequence). Here the CDR3 reads CSARLATQTQYF. Here the CDR3 DNA reads TGCAGTGCTAGACTAGCGACGCAGACCCAGTACTTC.

This sequence joins TRBV5-8 and TRBJ2-7; 9 bases match TRBD1. Trimming took 7 bases from V and 6 from J; bases not matched to a gene: 14. Germline CDR1 reads SGHTS; CDR2 reads YDEGEE. CDR3 length: 15 amino acids. CDR3: CASGYTGGAGSEQYF. The CDR3 coding sequence is TGTGCCAGCGGGTATACAGGGGGCGCGGGGTCCGAGCAGTACTTC.

The chain has TRBV19 and TRBJ2-2; D is undetermined. This CDR3 is built from 11 residues. With 3 bases removed from V and 9 bases from J, the gap between germline ends came to 5 bases. The germline CDR1 and CDR2 sequences are LNHDA and SQIVND (reference sequence). The DNA for the CDR3 is TGTGCCAGTAGTATCGAACGGGAGCTGTTTTTT. This codes for CASSIERELFF.

This clonotype turned up a few times. The chain has TRBV2 and TRBJ1-3; weak D call: TRBD1 (5 bases). Per the germline V gene, CDR1 is SNHLY and CDR2 is FYNNEI. V gave up 3 bases and J gave up 0 bases, with 9 bases separating them. CDR3 size: 15 residues. CDR3 in DNA: TGTGCCAGCAGTGAGGGGGTCCACTCTGGAAACACCATATATTTT. Translating it yields CASSEGVHSGNTIYF.

This clonotype was counted at least ten times. V usage is TRBV29-1 and J usage is TRBJ2-7, with a weak D call TRBD1 (6 bases). The germline gives CDR1 SQVTM, CDR2 ANQGSEA. Trimming stripped 2 bases from V and 0 bases from J, with 14 bases between. The length of the CDR3 is 15 residues. The DNA of the CDR3 is TGCAGCGTTGAAACGCAGGACAGTTTCTCCTACGAGCAGTACTTC. Protein product: CSVETQDSFSYEQYF.

Comments on this clonotype: This may stem from a read error, because a much larger clone lies one nucleotide away. The chain links TRBV5-4 to TRBJ2-1; weak D call: TRBD2 (6 bases). This CDR3 is 17 amino acids long. Per the germline V gene, CDR1 is SGHNT and CDR2 is YYREEE (reference sequence). The CDR3 protein is CASSMGGDLLLYDEQFF. CDR3 sequence (DNA): TGTGCCAGCAGCATGGGGGGAGACCTGCTCCTCTACGATGAGCAGTTCTTC.

Remarks on this clonotype: An end of the junction differs from the germline gene, which may be a read error. The chain couples TRBV2 to TRBJ1-5, with D hard to call. Germline CDR1 and CDR2: SNHLY and FYNNEI. This CDR3 contains 13 residues. The CDR3 nucleotides are TGTGCCAGCAATTCGCGAGTCCGAGAGGCCCAGCTCTTT. It specifies CASNSRVREAQLF.

The V gene is TRBV9, the J gene TRBJ1-6; D is undetermined. Germline V gene sequence: CDR1 SGDLS, CDR2 YYNGEE. The CDR3 extends over 12 amino acids. V was cut by 3 bases and J by 12 bases, with 10 bases left in between. The CDR3 region is CASSAFDLPLHF. CDR3 DNA sequence: TGTGCCAGCAGCGCCTTCGACCTACCCCTCCACTTT.

This clonotype was picked up many times. The gene calls are TRBV12-3 or TRBV12-4 and TRBJ2-2; 8 nucleotides align to TRBD1. V lost 2 bases to trimming and J lost 11 bases; unmatched junction nucleotides: 4. CDR3 length: 13 amino acids. The CDR3, as DNA: TGTGCCAGCAGTTTATGGGACAGGCCTGAGCTGTTTTTT. Encoded protein: CASSLWDRPELFF.

This chain links TRBV6-1 with TRBJ2-3; D is perhaps TRBD1 or TRBD2 (5 bases each). The length of the CDR3 is 14 residues. V gave up 6 bases and J gave up 7 bases, with 17 bases separating them. Germline V gene sequence: CDR1 MNHNS, CDR2 SASEGT. CDR3 coding DNA: TGTGCCAGCAGATCGCGCCCACGGGGACATACGCAGTATTTT. This sequence encodes CASRSRPRGHTQYF.

The rearrangement links TRBV12-3 or TRBV12-4 to TRBJ1-1, with D possibly TRBD1 on 5 matching bases. The CDR3 runs to 16 residues. The V gene lost 5 bases and the J gene lost 4 bases, with 20 bases spanning the gap. The CDR3 loop reads CASSPYPGRRRTEAFF. The CDR3 nucleotides are TGTGCCAGCAGTCCCTACCCGGGGCGCCGGCGCACTGAAGCTTTCTTT.

A note on this clonotype: Being one base from a much bigger clone, this may be a read error. The chain joins TRBV9 to TRBJ1-1; D is undetermined. CDR3 length: 18 residues. Germline V CDR1 and CDR2: SGDLS, YYNGEE. Here the CDR3 DNA reads TGTGCCAGCGGCGTCCTTTATCCGACCGGGGTTGGGTCCCCTGAAGCTTTCTTT. Its translation: CASGVLYPTGVGSPEAFF.

This clonotype showed up many times. The J gene is TRBJ2-7, the V gene TRBV12-3 or TRBV12-4; D tentatively reads TRBD1 or TRBD2 (5 bases each). The V end was cut by 10 bases, the J end by 6 bases, with 13 bases between. The CDR3 has 11 amino acids. The CDR3 nucleotides are TGTGCCATCTCCGGGGACGGCGAGCAGTACTTC. Residues: CAISGDGEQYF.